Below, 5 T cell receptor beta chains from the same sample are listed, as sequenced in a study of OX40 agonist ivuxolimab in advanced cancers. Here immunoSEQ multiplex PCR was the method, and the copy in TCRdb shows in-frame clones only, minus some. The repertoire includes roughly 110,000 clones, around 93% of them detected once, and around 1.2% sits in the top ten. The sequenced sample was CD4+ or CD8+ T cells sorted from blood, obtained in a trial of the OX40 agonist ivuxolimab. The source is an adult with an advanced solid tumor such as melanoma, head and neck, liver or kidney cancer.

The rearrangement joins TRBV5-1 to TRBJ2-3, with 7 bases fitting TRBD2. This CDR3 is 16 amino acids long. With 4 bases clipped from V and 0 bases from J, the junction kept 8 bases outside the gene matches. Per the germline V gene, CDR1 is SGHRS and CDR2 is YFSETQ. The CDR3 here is CASSPGSGTSTDTQYF. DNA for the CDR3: TGCGCCAGCAGCCCTGGGAGCGGGACTAGCACAGATACGCAGTATTTT.

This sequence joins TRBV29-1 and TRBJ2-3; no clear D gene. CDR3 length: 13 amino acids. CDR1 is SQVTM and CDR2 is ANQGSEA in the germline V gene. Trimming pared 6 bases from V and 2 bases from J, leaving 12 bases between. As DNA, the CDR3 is TGCAGCGTAAGGGCCCAAGCCACAGATACGCAGTATTTT. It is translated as CSVRAQATDTQYF.

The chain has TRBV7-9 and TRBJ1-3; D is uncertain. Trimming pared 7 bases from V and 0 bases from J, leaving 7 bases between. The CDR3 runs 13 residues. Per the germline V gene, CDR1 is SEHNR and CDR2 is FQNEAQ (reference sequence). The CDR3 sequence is CASTPGSGNTIYF. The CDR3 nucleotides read TGTGCCAGCACACCCGGCTCTGGAAACACCATATATTTT.

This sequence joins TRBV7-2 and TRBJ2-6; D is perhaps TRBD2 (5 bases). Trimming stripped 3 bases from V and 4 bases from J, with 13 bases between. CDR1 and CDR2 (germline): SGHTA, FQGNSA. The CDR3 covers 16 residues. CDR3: CASSFSEGSGANVLTF. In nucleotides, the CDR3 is TGTGCCAGCAGCTTTAGTGAGGGCTCCGGGGCCAACGTCCTGACTTTC.

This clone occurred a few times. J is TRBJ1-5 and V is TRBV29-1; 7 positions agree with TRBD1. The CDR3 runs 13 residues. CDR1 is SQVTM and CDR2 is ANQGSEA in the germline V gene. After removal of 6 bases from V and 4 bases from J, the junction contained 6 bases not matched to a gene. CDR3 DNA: TGCAGCGTACAGGGGTATGATAATCAGCCCCAGCATTTT. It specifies CSVQGYDNQPQHF.